The 25 T cell receptor beta chains in this list originate from one sample, sequenced in a study of human T cells and chemical hapten exposure. MiXCR was run by TCRdb on the RACE reads, yielding one entry per CDR3 protein. The sample records tens of thousands of distinct CDR3 sequences, 12% being singletons. Time point reported: pre-sensitization, week 0. Treatment: therapeutic diphenylcyclopropenone sensitization with weekly scalp DPC. The sample here was whole blood, taken in connection with sensitization to the hapten diphenylcyclopropenone (DPC). The source is a woman aged 25 to 39 with alopecia areata. Some clones in this sample may be carry-over from other donors' samples.

By its share, this clonotype is medium-sized. V gene TRBV7-9 combines with J gene TRBJ2-1; TRBD2 aligns across 8 bases. The V gene's germline CDR1 is SEHNR and CDR2 FQNEAQ (reference sequence). V dropped 2 bases and J dropped 3; count of bases not matched to a gene: 6. The CDR3 contains 16 residues. The CDR3 protein is CASSLSLAGSYNEQFF. The CDR3 nucleotides are TGTGCCAGCAGCTTAAGCCTAGCGGGCAGCTACAATGAGCAGTTCTTC.

This clonotype has at least ten counts. The chain combines TRBV6-2 or TRBV6-3 with TRBJ2-3; D gene uncertain. The CDR3 has 12 residues. Germline-derived CDR1 and CDR2 are MNHEY and SVGEGT. The V end lost 4 bases, the J end lost 5 bases, and 7 bases lay between the germline ends. The CDR3 region is CASSSRLDTQYF. The CDR3 region has the DNA TGTGCCAGCAGTTCCCGGTTAGATACGCAGTATTTT.

This clonotype was found a few times. The chain couples TRBV5-6 to TRBJ2-6, with D tentatively TRBD1 (6 bases). The CDR3 runs 15 residues. Per the germline V gene, CDR1 is SGHDT and CDR2 is YYEEEE. V was trimmed by 4 bases and J by 0 bases, leaving 8 bases between them. The CDR3 protein is CASSTGISGANVLTF. CDR3 bases: TGTGCCAGCAGCACAGGGATCTCTGGGGCCAACGTCCTGACTTTC.

A few counts support this clonotype. The chain is built from TRBV20-1 and TRBJ1-6; 7 bases map to TRBD1. The germline V gene has CDR1 DFQATT and CDR2 SNEGSKA (reference sequence). The CDR3 runs to 13 residues. Trimming took 7 bases from V and 10 from J; bases not matched to a gene: 10. CDR3 bases: TGCAGTGTAGGGGGCCGGAGGGAATCACCCCTCCACTTT. This translates into CSVGGRRESPLHF.

This clonotype was seen at least ten times. The chain recombines TRBV12-3 or TRBV12-4 with TRBJ2-7; maybe TRBD2 (6 bases). This CDR3 contains 15 residues. Trimming pared 6 bases from V and 0 bases from J, leaving 15 bases between. The CDR3 sequence is CASSNRDSGSYEQYF. The CDR3 DNA follows: TGTGCCAGCAGCAACCGGGACTCCGGCTCCTACGAGCAGTACTTC.

This clonotype showed up just a few times. The chain employs TRBV6-2 or TRBV6-3 and TRBJ2-7; TRBD2 aligns across 12 bases. This CDR3 is built from 14 residues. The J segment lost 4 bases and the V segment lost 4 bases, leaving 2 bases of the junction unmatched. Germline V gives CDR1 MNHEY, CDR2 SVGEGT. CDR3 sequence reads: CASSFGLAGYEQYF. CDR3 in DNA: TGTGCCAGCAGTTTTGGACTAGCGGGGTACGAGCAGTACTTC.

This sequence joins TRBV27 and TRBJ1-5; 9 bases agree with TRBD1. From germline, CDR1 is MNHEY and CDR2 SMNVEV (reference sequence). V lost 4 bases, J lost 7 bases, and 5 bases stayed unmatched. The CDR3 length is 14 residues. The CDR3 sequence is CASSWTGVQQPQHF. CDR3 DNA: TGTGCCAGCAGTTGGACAGGGGTGCAGCAGCCCCAGCATTTT.

Notes on this clonotype: The CDR3 ends on some other residue instead of the conserved phenylalanine or tryptophan, so this is likely a read error. The chain joins TRBV13 to TRBJ2-5, with TRBD2 as a possible D gene (5 bases). Per germline, CDR1 PRHDT and CDR2 FYEKMQ (reference sequence). V lost 1 base and J 8 bases, leaving 32 bases between the germline ends. This CDR3 is built from 20 residues. The CDR3 protein is CASSLELASSTPSPSSTQYS. The CDR3 bases are TGTGCCAGCAGCTTAGAACTGGCTAGCTCTACGCCTTCGCCTAGTTCAACCCAGTACTCC.

This clonotype was detected ten times or more. The J gene is TRBJ2-1, the V gene TRBV7-3, with D perhaps matching TRBD2 (6 bases). The CDR3 is 15 residues long. Germline V gene sequence: CDR1 SGHTA, CDR2 FQGTGA. The V gene lost 5 bases and the J gene lost 5 bases, with 16 bases spanning the gap. Here the CDR3 DNA reads TGTGCCAGCAGCCGCCAGCATGGGACTGACAATGAGCAGTTCTTC. It translates to CASSRQHGTDNEQFF.

There are many counts of this clonotype. The chain has TRBV29-1 and TRBJ2-2; D ambiguous. V lost 5 bases to trimming and J lost 1 base, with 5 bases between them. The CDR3 spans 12 residues. In germline, CDR1 is SQVTM, CDR2 ANQGSEA. The chain's CDR3 is CSVRQNTGELFF. The CDR3, as DNA: TGCAGCGTTAGACAGAACACCGGGGAGCTGTTTTTT.

This clonotype appeared a few times. V is TRBV20-1 and J is TRBJ2-2; 10 positions match TRBD1. The CDR3 runs to 15 residues. The V gene's germline CDR1 is DFQATT and CDR2 SNEGSKA (reference sequence). V trimming: 5 bases; J trimming: 5 bases; junction bases outside the gene matches: 8. This CDR3 reads CSAPPGQGRTGELFF. The CDR3 DNA reads as TGCAGTGCTCCTCCGGGACAGGGGCGGACCGGGGAGCTGTTTTTT.

This clonotype is termed medium-sized. The chain employs TRBV7-2 and TRBJ2-6; the D is unclear. Germline V lookup: CDR1 SGHTA, CDR2 FQGNSA. This CDR3 region has 13 residues. The V end lost 1 base, the J end lost 3 bases, and 1 base lay between the germline ends. DNA of the CDR3: TGTGCCAGCAGCTTAGGTGGGGCCAACGTCCTGACTTTC. Residues: CASSLGGANVLTF. Full variable domain (remainder filled in from reference TRBV7-2 and TRBJ2-6): GAGVSQSPSNKVTEKGKDVELRCDPISGHTALYWYRQSLGQGLEFLIYFQGNSAPDKSGLPSDRFSAERTGGSVSTLTIQRTQQEDSAVYLCASSLGGANVLTFGAGSRLTVL.

The table lists this clonotype with many counts. The chain is built from TRBV11-2 and TRBJ1-4, with 11 bases fitting TRBD1. V shed 5 bases, J shed 7 bases, and the junction held 3 bases outside the gene matches. This CDR3 region has 14 residues. Germline V gives CDR1 SGHAT, CDR2 FQNNGV. The CDR3 is CASSLGQGAEKLFF. The CDR3 coding sequence is TGTGCCAGCAGCCTCGGACAGGGGGCTGAAAAACTGTTTTTT.

This clonotype has just a few counts. The J gene is TRBJ2-5, the V gene TRBV20-1; D gene unclear. V lost 4 bases and J 1 base, leaving 10 bases between the germline ends. This CDR3 has 13 amino acids. Germline V gives CDR1 DFQATT, CDR2 SNEGSKA (reference sequence). The CDR3 nucleotides are TGCAGTGCTACACATATCATCCAAGAGACCCAGTACTTC. It codes for CSATHIIQETQYF.

This clonotype was picked up many times. This CDR3 reads CASSLDTRDTQYF. As DNA, the CDR3 is TGCGCCAGCAGCCTGGACACCAGAGATACGCAGTATTTT. The V gene is TRBV5-1, the J gene TRBJ2-3; a weak D match, TRBD1 (5 bases). The V end lost 4 bases, the J end lost 5 bases, and 11 bases lay between the germline ends. The germline gives CDR1 SGHRS, CDR2 YFSETQ. This CDR3 spans 13 amino acids.

The chain combines TRBV7-2 with TRBJ1-2; D possibly corresponds to TRBD1 (5 bases). The CDR3 is made up of 15 amino acids. Germline CDR1 and CDR2: SGHTA and FQGNSA. V was pared by 1 base and J by 5 bases, with 14 bases between. CDR3 sequence (DNA): TGTGCCAGCAGCTTAGACGCACAGGTTCGTTATGGCTACACCTTC. It specifies CASSLDAQVRYGYTF.

The rearrangement uses TRBV27 and TRBJ1-2; tentatively, D is TRBD1 (5 bases). V was clipped by 0 bases and J by 6 bases, with 11 bases between them. The CDR3 sequence is 14 residues long. CDR1 MNHEY and CDR2 SMNVEV come from the germline V gene (reference sequence). The CDR3 DNA follows: TGTGCCAGCAGTTTATCGAAGGGGCGGCATGGCTACACCTTC. It is translated as CASSLSKGRHGYTF.

The table lists this clonotype with many counts. The rearrangement links TRBV18 to TRBJ1-1; perhaps TRBD1 as D (5 bases). CDR3 size: 12 residues. Germline V lookup: CDR1 KGHSH, CDR2 LQKENI. Trimming removed 2 bases at V and 8 bases at J, with 9 bases between. CDR3 loop: CASSPKGSEAFF. Here the CDR3 DNA reads TGTGCCAGCTCACCAAAGGGGAGCGAAGCTTTCTTT.

This clonotype has at least ten counts. The V and J genes are TRBV25-1 and TRBJ2-5, with D perhaps matching TRBD1 (6 bases). Germline CDR1 and CDR2: MGHDK and SYGVNS. The V gene lost 6 bases and the J gene lost 10 bases, with 24 bases spanning the gap. The CDR3 length is 15 residues. In DNA, the CDR3 is TGTGCCAGCAGCAGTTTTGGGACAACCCGCAATGACCAGTACTTC. Protein sequence: CASSSFGTTRNDQYF.

This clonotype appeared many times. This chain uses TRBV11-2 with TRBJ2-3; 7 nucleotides match TRBD2. The V gene end was trimmed by 2 bases and the J gene end by 1 base; junction bases not matched to a gene: 6. Germline V gene data show CDR1 as SGHAT and CDR2 as FQNNGV. This CDR3 spans 16 amino acids. The CDR3 DNA follows: TGTGCCAGCAGCTTATGGGCGGGAGTTGGCACAGATACGCAGTATTTT. Translating it yields CASSLWAGVGTDTQYF.

The sample holds a few counts of this clonotype. V is TRBV5-6 and J is TRBJ1-5; 9 nucleotides align to TRBD1. CDR1 is SGHDT, CDR2 YYEEEE, per germline. There are 14 residues in the CDR3. V was pared by 4 bases and J by 10 bases, with 9 bases of the junction left unmatched. CDR3 nucleotides: TGTGCCAGCAGCATCTTCGGGGGACAGGGACCCCAGCATTTT. Translation: CASSIFGGQGPQHF.

The chain is built from TRBV6-6 and TRBJ2-7; tentative D call: TRBD1 (6 bases). Trimming took 4 bases from V and 6 from J, leaving 22 bases between them. In germline, CDR1 is MNHNY, CDR2 SVGAGI (reference sequence). The CDR3 is 16 residues long. DNA for the CDR3: TGTGCCAGCAGTTGGCGTCGACAGGCCATCGGTGGCGAGCAGTACTTC. This translates into CASSWRRQAIGGEQYF.

This clonotype was counted a few times. This sequence joins TRBV6-6 and TRBJ1-6; D is undetermined. V dropped 8 bases and J dropped 7 bases, with 12 bases sitting between them. The CDR3 is made up of 13 amino acids. The V gene's germline CDR1 is MNHNY and CDR2 SVGAGI (reference sequence). In DNA form, the CDR3 reads TGTGCCAGCGTGCAAATGGGGAATTCACCCCTCCACTTT. It translates to CASVQMGNSPLHF.

This clonotype appeared a few times. The chain couples TRBV27 to TRBJ1-3; no definite D call. Germline V gene sequence: CDR1 MNHEY, CDR2 SMNVEV (reference sequence). The CDR3 has 16 residues. Trimming stripped 3 bases from V and 2 bases from J, with 14 bases between. This chain's CDR3 is CASSLRGPTAGNTIYF. The CDR3 DNA sequence: TGTGCCAGCAGTTTGCGAGGACCAACGGCTGGAAACACCATATATTTT.

This chain uses TRBV27 with TRBJ2-7; 7 bases match TRBD2. The germline V gene encodes CDR1 MNHEY and CDR2 SMNVEV (reference sequence). This CDR3 comprises 13 residues. Trimming cost V 4 bases and J 3 bases; bases outside gene matches: 3. CDR3 in DNA: TGTGCCAGCAGTTATGCGGGGGACTACGAGCAGTACTTC. Protein product: CASSYAGDYEQYF.